One sample yielded the 21 T cell receptor beta chains listed below, sequenced in a study of T cells after yellow fever vaccination. Using its own MiXCR run on the 5' RACE reads, TCRdb lists one record per CDR3 protein. Among a few hundred thousand distinct CDR3 sequences listed, approximately 16% were seen once. This material consisted of PBMCs, taken around 5 days after the first yellow fever vaccination. Receptors were obtained from a man aged 18 to 35 who received the YFV17D yellow fever vaccine.

The chain employs TRBV7-2 and TRBJ1-6, with D uncertain. Germline V gene data show CDR1 as SGHTA and CDR2 as FQGNSA. Trimming removed 7 bases at V and 5 bases at J, with 18 bases between. The CDR3 is 16 residues long. The CDR3, as DNA: TGTGCCAGCACCTTGGCGGGCGGCCTAAATAATTCACCCCTCCACTTT. As protein: CASTLAGGLNNSPLHF.

Ten or more counts support this clonotype. The chain couples TRBV5-1 to TRBJ2-2; D is ambiguous. The CDR3 totals 12 residues. CDR1 SGHRS and CDR2 YFSETQ come from the germline V gene. With 2 bases removed from V and 2 bases from J, the gap between germline ends came to 1 base. The CDR3 bases are TGCGCCAGCAGCTTTAACACCGGGGAGCTGTTTTTT. Translated: CASSFNTGELFF.

This chain uses TRBV29-1 with TRBJ1-1; D is unclear. V was clipped by 1 base and J by 3 bases, with 6 bases between them. The CDR3 consists of 12 residues. Germline V CDR1 and CDR2: SQVTM, ANQGSEA. CDR3 amino acids: CSVEGRYTEAFF. The CDR3 coding sequence is TGCAGCGTTGAAGGCAGATACACTGAAGCTTTCTTT.

The rearrangement joins TRBV4-3 to TRBJ2-3, with 7 bases lining up with TRBD1. V was clipped by 4 bases and J by 4 bases; unmatched bases: 5. The length of the CDR3 is 14 residues. Germline-derived CDR1 and CDR2 are LGHNA and YSLEER. CDR3 in amino acids: CASSLTGVADTQYF. The CDR3 nucleotides read TGCGCCAGCAGCCTTACAGGGGTGGCAGATACGCAGTATTTT.

This sequence joins TRBV18 and TRBJ2-1; unclear D gene. V lost 0 bases, J lost 5 bases, and 5 bases lay in between. The CDR3 is 13 residues long. Germline CDR1 KGHSH, CDR2 LQKENI. The CDR3: CASSPPQNNEQFF. The DNA of the CDR3 is TGTGCCAGCTCACCACCCCAGAACAATGAGCAGTTCTTC.

This clonotype was found once. The rearrangement uses TRBV5-4 and TRBJ2-1, with TRBD2 matching over 10 bases. The ends lost 5 bases at V and 1 base at J; junction bases unmatched: 9. Germline V gene lookup returns CDR1 SGHNT and CDR2 YYREEE (reference sequence). The CDR3 runs to 17 residues. CDR3 amino acids: CASRPQRGGFSYNEQFF. In DNA, the CDR3 is TGTGCCAGCAGACCCCAGCGGGGGGGCTTTTCCTACAATGAGCAGTTCTTC.

This clonotype was counted at least ten times. This chain links TRBV12-3 or TRBV12-4 with TRBJ2-3; D is unclear. V was pared by 2 bases and J by 4 bases, with 4 bases between. This CDR3 contains 12 residues. CDR3 in DNA: TGTGCCAGCAGTTTATCCCCAGATACGCAGTATTTT. Protein: CASSLSPDTQYF.

This clonotype was counted between two and nine times. The rearrangement links TRBV12-3 or TRBV12-4 to TRBJ2-5, with D perhaps TRBD2 (7 bases). This CDR3 contains 14 residues. Between the trimmed V and J ends, which lost 10 bases and 2 bases, there was a span of 17 bases. CDR3 amino acids: CATAVGRGQETQYF. The CDR3 DNA is TGTGCCACCGCTGTAGGGAGGGGGCAAGAGACCCAGTACTTC.

This clonotype occurred many times. CDR3 in DNA: TGTGCCAGCAGCTTATTACAGGCCACAGATACGCAGTATTTT. Protein product: CASSLLQATDTQYF. The chain is built from TRBV7-2 and TRBJ2-3, with a tentative D call TRBD1 (5 bases). This CDR3 region has 14 residues. The V gene lost 2 bases and the J gene lost 2 bases, with 8 bases spanning the gap. Looked up from germline, CDR1 is SGHTA and CDR2 is FQGNSA.

CDR3 residues: CATSTRAAGNLDEQFF. CDR3 coding DNA: TGTGCCACCAGCACCCGGGCGGCAGGGAATCTAGATGAGCAGTTCTTC. The chain joins TRBV15 to TRBJ2-1; a possible D gene is TRBD1 (5 bases). The CDR3 totals 16 residues. V was shortened by 4 bases and J by 8 bases, with 21 bases between the two germline ends. The germline CDR1 and CDR2 sequences are LNHNV and YYDKDF (reference sequence).

This chain connects TRBV19 to TRBJ1-5, with a tentative D call TRBD1 (5 bases). Trimming stripped 7 bases from V and 6 bases from J, with 16 bases between. CDR1 LNHDA and CDR2 SQIVND come from the germline V gene (reference sequence). CDR3 length equals 14 residues. The CDR3 DNA is TGTGCCAGTAAAGCGTGGGGGATCGGTCAGCCCCAGCATTTT. It yields the protein CASKAWGIGQPQHF. The full variable domain, in which reference TRBV19 and TRBJ1-5 provide the parts outside the CDR3, is DGGITQSPKYLFRKEGQNVTLSCEQNLNHDAMYWYRQDPGQGLRLIYYSQIVNDFQKGDIAEGYSVSREKKESFPLTVTSAQKNPTAFYLCASKAWGIGQPQHFGDGTRLSIL.

V usage is TRBV9 and J usage is TRBJ1-4, with a possible D match to TRBD1 (5 bases). This CDR3 comprises 16 residues. The V gene lost 0 bases and the J gene lost 7 bases, with 16 bases spanning the gap. The germline CDR1 and CDR2 sequences are SGDLS and YYNGEE. The CDR3 is CASSVGPRAGVEKLFF. As DNA, the CDR3 is TGTGCCAGCAGCGTAGGTCCCAGGGCCGGGGTTGAAAAACTGTTTTTT.

The chain has TRBV29-1 and TRBJ2-2, with 9 bases aligning to TRBD1. The CDR3 runs 16 residues. The ends lost 1 base at V and 7 bases at J; junction bases unmatched: 10. Germline V gene lookup returns CDR1 SQVTM and CDR2 ANQGSEA. CDR3 nucleotide sequence: TGCAGCGTTGAAGGGATAAGGACAGGGGATTACGGGGAGCTGTTTTTT. Residues: CSVEGIRTGDYGELFF.

This clonotype was found a few times. This chain uses TRBV7-7 with TRBJ2-3; 9 positions match TRBD1. The CDR3 has 16 residues. CDR1 SSHAT and CDR2 FNYEAQ come from the germline V gene (reference sequence). V was pared by 10 bases and J by 2 bases, with 13 bases of the junction left unmatched. As DNA, the CDR3 is TGTGCCAACTTACCCGACAGGGGGATACTCACAGATACGCAGTATTTT. This encodes CANLPDRGILTDTQYF.

The J gene is TRBJ2-7, the V gene TRBV5-1; 9 bases map to TRBD1. This CDR3 spans 13 amino acids. The J segment lost 7 bases and the V segment lost 4 bases, leaving 6 bases of the junction unmatched. The germline V gene has CDR1 SGHRS and CDR2 YFSETQ. The CDR3 sequence is CASSQDRGPEQYF. DNA of the CDR3: TGCGCCAGCAGCCAGGACAGGGGCCCTGAGCAGTACTTC.

This clonotype was counted at least ten times. The V and J genes are TRBV2 and TRBJ2-3, with D uncertain. Trimming removed 8 bases at V and 0 bases at J, with 12 bases between. The CDR3 covers 14 residues. Looked up from germline, CDR1 is SNHLY and CDR2 is FYNNEI. CDR3 nucleotide sequence: TGTGCCAGCGCCCGAGTTACTAGCACAGATACGCAGTATTTT. This codes for CASARVTSTDTQYF.

The V gene is TRBV7-9, the J gene TRBJ2-2, with a tentative D call TRBD2 (7 bases). Trimming cost V 10 bases and J 0 bases, with 12 bases left between them. The V gene's germline CDR1 is SEHNR and CDR2 FQNEAQ (reference sequence). The CDR3 runs 14 residues. The CDR3 reads CATRGHPNTGELFF. For the CDR3, the DNA is TGTGCCACGCGGGGGCATCCGAACACCGGGGAGCTGTTTTTT.

This sequence joins TRBV20-1 and TRBJ2-1; 10 bases fit TRBD1. V lost 5 bases to trimming and J lost 1 base; unmatched junction nucleotides: 2. Germline CDR1 reads DFQATT; CDR2 reads SNEGSKA (reference sequence). The CDR3 sequence is 14 residues long. The DNA for the CDR3 is TGCAGTGCTGGGGACAGGGGTTCCTACAATGAGCAGTTCTTC. Its protein is CSAGDRGSYNEQFF.

In this sample, this clonotype turned up many times. The chain uses TRBV20-1 and TRBJ2-2; TRBD1 matches 8 bases. This CDR3 region has 14 residues. The J segment lost 6 bases and the V segment lost 5 bases, leaving 8 bases of the junction unmatched. Germline assignment: CDR1 DFQATT and CDR2 SNEGSKA (reference sequence). CDR3 residues: CSAPRTGSAGELFF. Written as DNA, the CDR3 is TGCAGTGCTCCCCGGACAGGGAGCGCCGGGGAGCTGTTTTTT.

The J gene is TRBJ2-1, the V gene TRBV11-2; 9 positions match TRBD2. The V and J ends lost 1 base and 0 bases, in that order; junction bases with no gene match: 13. CDR1 is SGHAT, CDR2 FQNNGV, per germline. The CDR3 sequence is 20 residues long. CDR3 sequence: CASSLVGVWRGGSSYNEQFF. The CDR3 DNA reads as TGTGCCAGCAGCTTAGTAGGTGTCTGGCGGGGGGGGAGCTCCTACAATGAGCAGTTCTTC.

The rearrangement uses TRBV27 and TRBJ1-6; tentatively, D is TRBD1 (5 bases). This CDR3 comprises 14 residues. Germline V CDR1 and CDR2: MNHEY, SMNVEV (reference sequence). Trimming removed 2 bases at V and 8 bases at J, with 10 bases between. The CDR3 sequence: CASSLMGDDSPLHF. The CDR3 nucleotides are TGTGCCAGCAGTTTAATGGGGGACGATTCACCCCTCCACTTT.